A single sample gave rise to the 32 T cell receptor beta chains below, sequenced in a study of human T cells and chemical hapten exposure (dated by TCRdb to about 2021). The time point label on this specimen signifies: patch test 3, about 24 weeks after DPC sensitization. The sample's treatment or condition label, in plain terms: therapeutic diphenylcyclopropenone sensitization with weekly scalp DPC. Libraries came from RACE. The run used a NextSeq 500. The public sequencing data were trimmed at Q25 with fastp and processed into clonotypes with MiXCR by TCRdb, which kept only in-frame beta chains. Rows matching on CDR3 protein sequence are summarized as one entry with the most common DNA and genes. The sample records about 52,000 distinct CDR3 sequences, 9.9% of which are singletons. Approximately 15% of the sample goes to the ten largest clones. The specimen comprised whole blood, sampled in connection with sensitization to the hapten diphenylcyclopropenone (DPC). The origin of the receptors is a woman between 40 and 55 years old with alopecia areata. Some clones in this sample may be carry-over from other donors' samples.

This clonotype was seen at least ten times. This sequence joins TRBV24-1 and TRBJ2-2, with TRBD1 matching 7 bases. V was clipped by 3 bases and J by 4 bases; unmatched bases: 10. Germline V gene sequence: CDR1 KGHDR, CDR2 SFDVKD. This CDR3 has 17 residues. CDR3: CATSDLRTGGVTGELFF. The CDR3 DNA sequence: TGTGCCACCAGTGATCTTAGGACAGGTGGCGTCACCGGGGAGCTGTTTTTT.

There are a few counts of this clonotype. CDR3 region: CAISDGGNQETQYF. CDR3 sequence (DNA): TGTGCCATCAGTGATGGGGGCAACCAAGAGACCCAGTACTTC. The chain couples TRBV10-3 to TRBJ2-5, with TRBD1 as a possible D gene (6 bases). Trimming cost V 3 bases and J 0 bases, with 8 bases left between them. Germline-derived CDR1 and CDR2 are ENHRY and SYGVKD. CDR3 size: 14 residues.

This clonotype was found many times. The gene calls are TRBV12-3 or TRBV12-4 and TRBJ2-1; 7 nucleotides match TRBD1. This CDR3 contains 12 residues. The V gene end was trimmed by 8 bases and the J gene end by 8 bases; junction bases not matched to a gene: 6. CDR3 region: CASLQGLDEQFF. The CDR3 nucleotides are TGTGCCAGCCTACAGGGGCTGGATGAGCAGTTCTTC.

This clonotype was counted between two and nine times. The chain recombines TRBV11-2 with TRBJ2-1; unclear D gene. The CDR3 contains 13 residues. V lost 0 bases and J lost 10, with 10 bases in between. Germline V gives CDR1 SGHAT, CDR2 FQNNGV. Here the CDR3 reads CASSLDPSTEQFF. CDR3 coding DNA: TGTGCCAGCAGCTTAGATCCGTCGACGGAGCAGTTCTTC.

Only a few counts were recorded for this clonotype. The chain couples TRBV20-1 to TRBJ2-3; possibly TRBD2 for D (6 bases). With 5 bases removed from V and 4 bases from J, the gap between germline ends came to 16 bases. Germline CDR1 is DFQATT and CDR2 is SNEGSKA (reference sequence). There are 14 residues in the CDR3. In DNA, the CDR3 is TGCAGTGCTCAAGCTAGGAGGGGATCAGATACGCAGTATTTT. It specifies CSAQARRGSDTQYF.

The chain joins TRBV7-9 to TRBJ2-3, with 8 bases that match TRBD1. This CDR3 spans 15 amino acids. The V gene end was trimmed by 3 bases and the J gene end by 7 bases; junction bases not matched to a gene: 9. From germline, CDR1 is SEHNR and CDR2 FQNEAQ (reference sequence). The CDR3 sequence: CASSLATGGGNTQYF. CDR3 nucleotides: TGTGCCAGCAGCTTGGCAACAGGGGGAGGAAATACGCAGTATTTT.

This clonotype turned up a few times. The chain is built from TRBV29-1 and TRBJ2-7; maybe TRBD1 (6 bases). This CDR3 comprises 14 residues. V lost 0 bases, J lost 2 bases, and 11 bases lay in between. Germline V gene data show CDR1 as SQVTM and CDR2 as ANQGSEA. The CDR3 bases are TGCAGCGTTGAAGAGATGGGACATGCCTACGAGCAGTACTTC. Its protein is CSVEEMGHAYEQYF.

The rearrangement joins TRBV7-9 to TRBJ2-3; 7 bases agree with TRBD2. CDR1 is SEHNR, CDR2 FQNEAQ, per germline (reference sequence). The ends lost 1 base at V and 0 bases at J; junction bases unmatched: 4. The length of the CDR3 is 16 residues. DNA for the CDR3: TGTGCCAGCAGCTTAGTCGGGACTACTAGCACAGATACGCAGTATTTT. Its protein is CASSLVGTTSTDTQYF.

This clonotype was seen only a few times. The V gene is TRBV19, the J gene TRBJ1-1; D gene ambiguous. The CDR3 length is 10 residues. Germline CDR1 reads LNHDA; CDR2 reads SQIVND (reference sequence). The CDR3 bases are TGTGCGGGCGGGAACACTGAAGCTTTCTTT. Protein sequence: CAGGNTEAFF. The entire variable domain, with the rest obtained from reference TRBV19 and TRBJ1-1, is as follows: DGGITQSPKYLFRKEGQNVTLSCEQNLNHDAMYWYRQDPGQGLRLIYYSQIVNDFQKGDIAEGYSVSREKKESFPLTVTSAQKNPTAFYLCAGGNTEAFFGQGTRLTVV.

In this sample, this clonotype turned up many times. The chain recombines TRBV4-2 with TRBJ2-2, with TRBD2 matching over 8 bases. Trimming took 0 bases from V and 6 from J; bases not matched to a gene: 3. The CDR3 covers 15 residues. CDR1 and CDR2 from the germline V gene are LGHNA and YNFKEQ. DNA of the CDR3: TGTGCCAGCAGCCAAGATGACGGGGGGGCCGGGGAGCTGTTTTTT. Translation gives CASSQDDGGAGELFF.

The table lists this clonotype with a few counts. The V and J genes are TRBV5-1 and TRBJ2-7, with 7 bases that match TRBD1. V lost 4 bases to trimming and J lost 3 bases; unmatched junction nucleotides: 1. The CDR3 is 12 amino acids. CDR1 is SGHRS, CDR2 YFSETQ, per germline. The DNA for the CDR3 is TGCGCCAGCAGCCGGGACAGCTACGAGCAGTACTTC. This encodes CASSRDSYEQYF.

In this sample, this clonotype turned up many times. The gene calls are TRBV29-1 and TRBJ2-5; no reliable D call. V shed 2 bases and J shed 2 bases, with 9 bases lying between them. The CDR3 loop spans 13 amino acids. Germline CDR1 is SQVTM and CDR2 is ANQGSEA. Here the CDR3 DNA reads TGCAGCGTTGAATCCTGGCGGCAAGAGACCCAGTACTTC. It is translated as CSVESWRQETQYF.

The rearrangement links TRBV5-6 to TRBJ2-7; perhaps TRBD1 as D (6 bases). The CDR3 contains 16 residues. With 2 bases removed from V and 2 bases from J, the gap between germline ends came to 17 bases. Per the germline V gene, CDR1 is SGHDT and CDR2 is YYEEEE. The CDR3 region is CASSFPSGANPYEQYF. The CDR3 DNA reads TGTGCCAGCAGCTTCCCCTCAGGGGCAAACCCCTACGAGCAGTACTTC.

This clonotype was detected ten times or more. The CDR3 DNA reads as TGCGCCAGCAGGCGGTCCGGGACCGCCTCGGAAGCTTTCTTT. The encoded protein is CASRRSGTASEAFF. V gene TRBV5-1 combines with J gene TRBJ1-1; D might be TRBD1 (5 bases). Germline V gene lookup returns CDR1 SGHRS and CDR2 YFSETQ. The CDR3 is 14 amino acids. V lost 5 bases, J lost 8 bases, and 19 bases lay in between.

V and J are TRBV5-1 and TRBJ2-7; D is unclear. Trimming pared 0 bases from V and 5 bases from J, leaving 15 bases between. This CDR3 is 15 amino acids long. CDR1 is SGHRS and CDR2 is YFSETQ in the germline V gene. The CDR3 spells CASSLDWSPPNEQYF. The CDR3 DNA reads TGCGCCAGCAGCTTGGATTGGTCACCCCCCAACGAGCAGTACTTC.

The V and J genes are TRBV6-5 and TRBJ2-2; TRBD1 agrees at 9 bases. The CDR3 has 16 residues. Germline CDR1 and CDR2: MNHEY and SVGAGI. V shed 2 bases, J shed 2 bases, and the junction held 3 bases outside the gene matches. The CDR3 sequence is CASSYVGQGNTGELFF. Here the CDR3 DNA reads TGTGCCAGCAGTTACGTGGGACAGGGAAACACCGGGGAGCTGTTTTTT.

The chain recombines TRBV11-2 with TRBJ1-1; D remains unclear. The CDR3 has 12 amino acids. CDR1 is SGHAT, CDR2 FQNNGV, per germline. Trimming removed 1 base from V and 11 bases from J, with 11 bases in between. This chain's CDR3 is CASSLGFLSAFF. The CDR3 nucleotides are TGTGCCAGCAGCTTAGGTTTCCTGTCGGCTTTCTTT.

The chain carries TRBV14 and TRBJ1-1; no reliable D call. There are 14 residues in the CDR3. Deletions cut 1 base from V and 0 bases from J, with 6 bases between. CDR1 is SGHDN and CDR2 is FVKESK in the germline V gene. CDR3 nucleotide sequence: TGTGCCAGCAGCCAAGCGCTGATGAACACTGAAGCTTTCTTT. Translating gives CASSQALMNTEAFF.

This clonotype was found many times. V usage is TRBV20-1 and J usage is TRBJ1-4; unclear D gene. The CDR3 is 12 residues long. Trimming left V 3 bases short and J 5 bases short, with 7 bases between. Germline CDR1 and CDR2: DFQATT and SNEGSKA (reference sequence). In DNA, the CDR3 is TGCAGTGCTAGGGTACGGAATGAAAAACTGTTTTTT. The encoded protein is CSARVRNEKLFF.

Comments on this clonotype: Germline and junction disagree at one end, which may indicate a read error. The chain joins TRBV28 to TRBJ2-3; 7 bases align to TRBD1. The CDR3 extends over 15 amino acids. Germline V lookup: CDR1 MDHEN, CDR2 SYDVKM. The CDR3 sequence is CACSLWGRGTDTQYF. The DNA for the CDR3 is TGTGCCTGCAGTTTATGGGGCAGGGGGACAGATACGCAGTATTTT.

This clonotype came up many times. The rearrangement uses TRBV28 and TRBJ1-2; D is ambiguous. Germline V CDR1 and CDR2: MDHEN, SYDVKM. V lost 5 bases, J lost 8 bases, and 9 bases lay in between. The CDR3 contains 11 residues. The CDR3 nucleotides read TGTGCCAGCAGTGGTCTAGGAGGCTACACCTTC. It yields the protein CASSGLGGYTF.

This clonotype has at least ten counts. The chain recombines TRBV28 with TRBJ2-1, with 10 positions matching TRBD2. Germline V gene data show CDR1 as MDHEN and CDR2 as SYDVKM. The junction had 4 bases not matched to a gene; V was cut back by 5 bases and J by 15 bases. This CDR3 is built from 11 residues. CDR3 sequence: CASSLGLARFF. CDR3 sequence (DNA): TGTGCCAGCAGTCTGGGACTAGCGCGGTTCTTC.

This clonotype was detected ten times or more. The V gene is TRBV4-2, the J gene TRBJ2-4, with D unresolved. V was shortened by 0 bases and J by 6 bases, with 6 bases between the two germline ends. The CDR3 runs to 13 residues. Germline CDR1 reads LGHNA; CDR2 reads YNFKEQ. The CDR3 sequence: CASSQEDGNIQYF. CDR3 DNA: TGTGCCAGCAGCCAAGAGGACGGAAACATTCAGTACTTC.

This clonotype was seen a few times. The rearrangement uses TRBV25-1 and TRBJ1-1; tentatively, D is TRBD1 (6 bases). CDR1 MGHDK and CDR2 SYGVNS come from the germline V gene. The CDR3 length is 14 residues. Deletions cut 3 bases from V and 6 bases from J, with 14 bases between. The CDR3 sequence is CASSDYEDSSEAFF. The CDR3 nucleotides are TGTGCCAGCAGTGATTACGAGGACAGTTCTGAAGCTTTCTTT.

This clonotype was picked up many times. This chain links TRBV5-1 with TRBJ2-3; D tentatively reads TRBD1 or TRBD2 (5 bases each). The CDR3 is 20 amino acids. Trimming took off 0 bases at V and 1 base at J, with 24 bases between the two ends. Germline V lookup: CDR1 SGHRS, CDR2 YFSETQ. The CDR3 protein is CASSLDFWDGGSSGTDTQYF. Written as DNA, the CDR3 is TGCGCCAGCAGCTTGGATTTTTGGGACGGCGGTTCTTCCGGCACAGATACGCAGTATTTT.

Judged by abundance, this clonotype is medium-sized. This rearrangement joins TRBV4-1 to TRBJ1-5, with D tentatively TRBD1 (6 bases). V was cut by 3 bases and J by 5 bases, with 17 bases left in between. The V gene's germline CDR1 is MGHRA and CDR2 YSYEKL. The CDR3 contains 16 residues. In DNA form, the CDR3 reads TGCGCCAGCAGCCATATTAAAGGGGGGGATGATCAGCCCCAGCATTTT. It yields the protein CASSHIKGGDDQPQHF.

Concerning this clonotype itself: Given a much more abundant clone one base away, this may be a read error. CDR3 nucleotide sequence: TGCGCCAGCAGCCACTGGACAGGCGGCACTGGGACCAACGTCCTGACTTTC. It is translated as CASSHWTGGTGTNVLTF. The chain combines TRBV4-3 with TRBJ2-6; 7 bases line up with TRBD1. The CDR3 totals 17 residues. Per the germline V gene, CDR1 is LGHNA and CDR2 is YSLEER.

The table lists this clonotype with many counts. The chain links TRBV20-1 to TRBJ1-2, with a weak D call TRBD1 (5 bases). CDR3 length: 14 residues. Trimming removed 5 bases at V and 3 bases at J, with 16 bases between. Germline lookup yields CDR1 DFQATT and CDR2 SNEGSKA (reference sequence). The CDR3 DNA is TGCAGTGCTGAGGTGGGGGGAAGAGACTATGGCTACACCTTC. Translating gives CSAEVGGRDYGYTF.

This clonotype was seen only a few times. The rearrangement uses TRBV29-1 and TRBJ2-1; D remains unclear. The CDR3 is 13 amino acids. The germline CDR1 and CDR2 sequences are SQVTM and ANQGSEA. Trimming took 0 bases from V and 5 from J, leaving 8 bases between them. Written as DNA, the CDR3 is TGCAGCGTTGAAGAAGCTTTGGACAATGAGCAGTTCTTC. As protein: CSVEEALDNEQFF.

The sample holds a few counts of this clonotype. The gene calls are TRBV4-1 and TRBJ2-2; D gene uncertain. V was clipped by 2 bases and J by 4 bases, with 11 bases between them. This CDR3 is 15 amino acids long. Germline loops: CDR1 MGHRA, CDR2 YSYEKL. CDR3 amino acids: CASSQSRQSTGELFF. The CDR3 DNA follows: TGCGCCAGCAGCCAAAGCCGCCAGAGCACCGGGGAGCTGTTTTTT.

The chain carries TRBV27 and TRBJ1-4, with unresolved D. Trimming shortened V by 5 bases and J by 14 bases, and 12 bases separated the two germline ends. The germline CDR1 and CDR2 sequences are MNHEY and SMNVEV (reference sequence). This CDR3 has 11 amino acids. This chain's CDR3 is CASSPPPVLFF. The CDR3 DNA sequence: TGTGCCAGCAGTCCCCCCCCCGTGCTGTTTTTT.

The genes are TRBV18 and TRBJ2-1; possible D gene TRBD1, 6 bases. CDR1 and CDR2 from the germline V gene are KGHSH and LQKENI. The CDR3 has 13 residues. V shed 1 base and J shed 6 bases, with 7 bases lying between them. The CDR3 DNA reads as TGTGCCAGCTCACCACAGGGGGTCAATGAGCAGTTCTTC. Protein: CASSPQGVNEQFF. The whole variable domain, filled in from reference TRBV18 and TRBJ2-1, reads NAGVMQNPRHLVRRRGQEARLRCSPMKGHSHVYWYRQLPEEGLKFMVYLQKENIIDESGMPKERFSAEFPKEGPSILRIQQVVRGDSAAYFCASSPQGVNEQFFGPGTRLTVL.